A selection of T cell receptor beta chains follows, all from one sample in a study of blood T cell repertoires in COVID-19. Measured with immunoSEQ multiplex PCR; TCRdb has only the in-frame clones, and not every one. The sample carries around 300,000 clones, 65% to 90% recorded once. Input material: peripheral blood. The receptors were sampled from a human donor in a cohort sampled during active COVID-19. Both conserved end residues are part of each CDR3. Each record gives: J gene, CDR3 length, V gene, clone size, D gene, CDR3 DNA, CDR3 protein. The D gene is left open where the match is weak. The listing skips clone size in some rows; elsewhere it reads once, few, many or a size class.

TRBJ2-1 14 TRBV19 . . TGTGCCAGTAGACGACAGAGTACGTACAATGAGCAGTTCTTC CASRRQSTYNEQFF
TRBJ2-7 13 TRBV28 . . TGTGCCAGCAACATACCCTACTCGGGAGAGCAGTACTTC CASNIPYSGEQYF
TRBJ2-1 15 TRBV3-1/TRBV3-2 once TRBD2 TGTGCCAGCAGCCCCCGGACTAGCGGGGAGGCGGAGCAGTTCTTC CASSPRTSGEAEQFF
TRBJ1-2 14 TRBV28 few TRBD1 TGTGCCAGCAGTTCAGGGGGGACCAGGAGGGGCTACACCTTC CASSSGGTRRGYTF
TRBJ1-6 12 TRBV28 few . TGTGCCATCAAGCCAGGGAATTCACCCCTCCACTTT CAIKPGNSPLHF
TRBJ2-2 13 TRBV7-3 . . TGTGCCAGCAGCTTAGCGGGATTCGGGGAGCTGTTTTTT CASSLAGFGELFF
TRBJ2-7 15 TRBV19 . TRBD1 TGTGCCAGTAGTAATCGTGCTGGACAGGGATACGAGCAGTACTTC CASSNRAGQGYEQYF
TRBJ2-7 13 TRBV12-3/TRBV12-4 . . TGTGCCAGCAGTTTAGGACAAACCTACGAGCAGTACTTC CASSLGQTYEQYF
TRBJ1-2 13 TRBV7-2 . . TGTGCCAGCAGCGACAGGACGGGCTATGGCTACACCTTC CASSDRTGYGYTF
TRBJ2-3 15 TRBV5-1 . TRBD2 TGCGCCAGCAGCTTGGGACTAGCGGGATTTGATACGCAGTATTTT CASSLGLAGFDTQYF
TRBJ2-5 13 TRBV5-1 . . TGCGCCAGCAGCCACCGTAGCGGCGAGACCCAGTACTTC CASSHRSGETQYF
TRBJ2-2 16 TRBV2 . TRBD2 TGTGCCAGCATCCCTAGCGGGAGGGCCAACACCGGGGAGCTGTTTTTT CASIPSGRANTGELFF
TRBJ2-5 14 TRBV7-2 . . TGTGCCAGCAGCTTAGGTCCAGGACAAGAGACCCAGTACTTC CASSLGPGQETQYF
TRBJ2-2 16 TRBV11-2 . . TGTGCCAGCAGCTTAACCACCAAGCCGAACGGCGGGGAGCTGTTTTTT CASSLTTKPNGGELFF
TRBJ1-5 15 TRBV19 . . TGTGCCAGTCGAGGCGCGGACGGGGGCAATCAGCCCCAGCATTTT CASRGADGGNQPQHF
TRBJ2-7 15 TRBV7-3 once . TGTGCCAGCAGCTTATCCGGAGGGGGCACCTACGAGCAGTACTTC CASSLSGGGTYEQYF
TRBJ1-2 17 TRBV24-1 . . TGTGCCACCAGTTCGATTGGTACTGGGGGACACTGGAGCGGCTACACCTTC CATSSIGTGGHWSGYTF
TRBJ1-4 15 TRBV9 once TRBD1 TGTGCCAGCAGCGCACAGGGGACCGCTAATGAAAAACTGTTTTTT CASSAQGTANEKLFF
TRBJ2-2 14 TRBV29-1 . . TGCAGCGTTGGGGGTGGACTTAACACCGGGGAGCTGTTTTTT CSVGGGLNTGELFF
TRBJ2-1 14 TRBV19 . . TGTGCCAGTAGTATATTGAGGCAGGGCAATGAGCAGTTCTTC CASSILRQGNEQFF
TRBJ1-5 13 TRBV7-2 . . TGTGCCAGCAGCTTGGACACAGGGCAACCCCAGCATTTT CASSLDTGQPQHF
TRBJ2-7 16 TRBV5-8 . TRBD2 TGTGCCAGCAGCTTGGGAGATGGGCGGGAGTCCCACGAGCAGTACTTC CASSLGDGRESHEQYF
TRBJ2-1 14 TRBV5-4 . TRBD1 TGTGCCGCCCGACAGGGCGGCGTCTACAATGAGCAGTTCTTC CAARQGGVYNEQFF
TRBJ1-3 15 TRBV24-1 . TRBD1 TGTGCCACCACCAAGGGGACAGGGGGAGGAAACACCATATATTTT CATTKGTGGGNTIYF
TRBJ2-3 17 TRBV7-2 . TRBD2 TGTGCCAGCAGCTTAGCTGGGGTAGCGGGTAGCACAGATACGCAGTATTTT CASSLAGVAGSTDTQYF
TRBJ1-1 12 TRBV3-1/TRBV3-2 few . TGTGCCAGCAGGCGATTGAACACTGAAGCTTTCTTT CASRRLNTEAFF
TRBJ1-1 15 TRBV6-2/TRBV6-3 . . TGTGCCAGCAGTTTTCAGGGGTTAGGGAACACTGAAGCTTTCTTT CASSFQGLGNTEAFF
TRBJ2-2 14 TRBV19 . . TGTGCCAGTAGTACAGGACAGCTCACCGGGGAGCTGTTTTTT CASSTGQLTGELFF
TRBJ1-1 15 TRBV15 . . TGTGCCACCAGCAGGGCACCTCGAGGGTTGACTGAAGCTTTCTTT CATSRAPRGLTEAFF
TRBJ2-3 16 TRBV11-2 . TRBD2 TGTGCCAGCAGCCGTAGAGGGCGGGGGGACACAGATACGCAGTATTTT CASSRRGRGDTDTQYF
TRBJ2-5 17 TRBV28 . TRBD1 TGTGCCAGCAGTCCCCCCGGTCCGGGACAGGGAGGGGAGACCCAGTACTTC CASSPPGPGQGGETQYF
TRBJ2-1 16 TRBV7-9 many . TGTGCCAGCAGCTTCTTCGCGAGAAGCTCCTACAATGAGCAGTTCTTC CASSFFARSSYNEQFF
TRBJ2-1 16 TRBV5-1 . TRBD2 TGCGCCAGCAGCTTGAGTTGGGCTAGCGGGAGGGATGAGCAGTTCTTC CASSLSWASGRDEQFF
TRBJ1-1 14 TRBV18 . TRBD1 TGTGCCAGCTCACCCTCGACAGGGATCAATGAAGCTTTCTTT CASSPSTGINEAFF